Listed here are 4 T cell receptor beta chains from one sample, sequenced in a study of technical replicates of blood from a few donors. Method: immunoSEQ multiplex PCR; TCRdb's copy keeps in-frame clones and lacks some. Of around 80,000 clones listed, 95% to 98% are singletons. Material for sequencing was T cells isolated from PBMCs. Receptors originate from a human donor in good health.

The DNA of the CDR3 is TGCGCCAGCAGTGACAGTTTCGTAGGGGAAGGCCAGTACTTC. Translated, it gives CASSDSFVGEGQYF. This chain uses TRBV10-1 with TRBJ2-4; tentatively, D is TRBD1 (5 bases). This CDR3 contains 14 residues. V gave up 3 bases and J gave up 13 bases, with 19 bases separating them. Germline lookup yields CDR1 WNHNN and CDR2 SYGVQD (reference sequence).

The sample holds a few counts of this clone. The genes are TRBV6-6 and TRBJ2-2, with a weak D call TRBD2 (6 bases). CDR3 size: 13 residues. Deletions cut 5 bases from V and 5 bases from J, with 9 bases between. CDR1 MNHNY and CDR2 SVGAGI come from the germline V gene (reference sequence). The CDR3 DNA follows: TGTGCCAGCAGTGGACTACAAACCGGGGAGCTGTTTTTT. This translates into CASSGLQTGELFF.

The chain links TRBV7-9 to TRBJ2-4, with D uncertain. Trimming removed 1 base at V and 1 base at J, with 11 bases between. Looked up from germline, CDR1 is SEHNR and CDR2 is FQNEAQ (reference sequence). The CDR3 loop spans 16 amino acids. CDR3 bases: TGTGCCAGCAGCTTAGGTCAAACCGCGGCCAAAAACATTCAGTACTTC. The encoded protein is CASSLGQTAAKNIQYF. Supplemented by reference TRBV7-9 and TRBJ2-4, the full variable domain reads DTGVSQNPRHKITKRGQNVTFRCDPISEHNRLYWYRQTLGQGPEFLTYFQNEAQLEKSRLLSDRFSAERPKGSFSTLEIQRTEQGDSAMYLCASSLGQTAAKNIQYFGAGTRLSVL.

DNA for the CDR3: TGTGCCAGCATTACACAGGGAGCTGAAGCTTTCTTT. Amino acid sequence: CASITQGAEAFF. The gene calls are TRBV6-1 and TRBJ1-1; maybe TRBD1 (6 bases). Trimming removed 7 bases at V and 6 bases at J, with 12 bases between. Germline lookup yields CDR1 MNHNS and CDR2 SASEGT. The CDR3 runs 12 residues.